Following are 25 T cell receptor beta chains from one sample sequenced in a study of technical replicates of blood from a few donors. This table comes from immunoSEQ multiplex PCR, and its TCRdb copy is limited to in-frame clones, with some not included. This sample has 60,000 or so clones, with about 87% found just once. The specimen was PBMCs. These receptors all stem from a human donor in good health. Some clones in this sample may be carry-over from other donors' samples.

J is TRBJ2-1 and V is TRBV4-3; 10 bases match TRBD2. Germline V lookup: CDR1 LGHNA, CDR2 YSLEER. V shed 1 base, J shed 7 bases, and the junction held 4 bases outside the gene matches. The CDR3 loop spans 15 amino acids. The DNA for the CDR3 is TGCGCCAGCAGCCAAGGGACTAGCGGCCCAAATGAGCAGTTCTTC. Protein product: CASSQGTSGPNEQFF.

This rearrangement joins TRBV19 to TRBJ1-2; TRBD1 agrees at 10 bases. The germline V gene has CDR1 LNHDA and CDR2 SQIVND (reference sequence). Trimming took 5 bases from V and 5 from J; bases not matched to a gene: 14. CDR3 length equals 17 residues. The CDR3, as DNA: TGTGCCAGTAGTCCCCCCTCGAGACAGGGGGCGCAGTATGGCTACACCTTC. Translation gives CASSPPSRQGAQYGYTF.

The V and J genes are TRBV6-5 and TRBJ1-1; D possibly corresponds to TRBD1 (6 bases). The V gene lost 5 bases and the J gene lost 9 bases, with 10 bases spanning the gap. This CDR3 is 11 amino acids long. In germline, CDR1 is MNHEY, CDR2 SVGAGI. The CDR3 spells CASSQGQQAFF. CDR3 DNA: TGTGCCAGCAGTCAAGGACAGCAAGCTTTCTTT.

CDR3 nucleotide sequence: TGTGCCAGCAGGGGACAGGGGGCGGAGCAGTACTTC. This gives the protein CASRGQGAEQYF. The chain employs TRBV6-5 and TRBJ2-7; 12 nucleotides agree with TRBD1. The trim removed 6 bases at V and 7 bases at J, leaving 1 base unmatched. The CDR3 covers 12 residues. Germline assignment: CDR1 MNHEY and CDR2 SVGAGI.

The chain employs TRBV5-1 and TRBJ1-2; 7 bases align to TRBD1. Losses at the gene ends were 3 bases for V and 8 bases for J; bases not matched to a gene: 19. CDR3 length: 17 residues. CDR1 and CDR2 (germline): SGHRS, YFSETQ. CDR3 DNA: TGCGCCAGCAGCTGGGGAACACAGGGGATTGGTAACCGCGGCTACACCTTC. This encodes CASSWGTQGIGNRGYTF.

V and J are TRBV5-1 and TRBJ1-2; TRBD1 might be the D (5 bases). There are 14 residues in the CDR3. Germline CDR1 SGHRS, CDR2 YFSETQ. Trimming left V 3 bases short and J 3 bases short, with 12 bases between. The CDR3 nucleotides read TGCGCCAGCAGCTCAAGTCCAGGGCACTATGGCTACACCTTC. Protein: CASSSSPGHYGYTF. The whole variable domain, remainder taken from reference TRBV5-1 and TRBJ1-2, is KAGVTQTPRYLIKTRGQQVTLSCSPISGHRSVSWYQQTPGQGLQFLFEYFSETQRNKGNFPGRFSGRQFSNSRSEMNVSTLELGDSALYLCASSSSPGHYGYTFGSGTRLTVV.

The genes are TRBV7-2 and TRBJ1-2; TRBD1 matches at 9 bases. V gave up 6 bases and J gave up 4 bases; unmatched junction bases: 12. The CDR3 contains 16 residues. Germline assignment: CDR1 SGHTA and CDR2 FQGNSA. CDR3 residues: CASSSNPGQGIYGYTF. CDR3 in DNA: TGTGCCAGCAGTTCTAATCCGGGACAGGGTATCTATGGCTACACCTTC. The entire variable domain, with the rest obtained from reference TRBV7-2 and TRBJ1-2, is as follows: GAGVSQSPSNKVTEKGKDVELRCDPISGHTALYWYRQSLGQGLEFLIYFQGNSAPDKSGLPSDRFSAERTGGSVSTLTIQRTQQEDSAVYLCASSSNPGQGIYGYTFGSGTRLTVV.

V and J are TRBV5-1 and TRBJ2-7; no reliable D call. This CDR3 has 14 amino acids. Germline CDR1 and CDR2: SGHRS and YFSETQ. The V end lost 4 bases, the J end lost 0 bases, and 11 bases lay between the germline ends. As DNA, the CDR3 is TGCGCCAGCAGCCCTCGAGGCGGCTCCTACGAGCAGTACTTC. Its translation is CASSPRGGSYEQYF.

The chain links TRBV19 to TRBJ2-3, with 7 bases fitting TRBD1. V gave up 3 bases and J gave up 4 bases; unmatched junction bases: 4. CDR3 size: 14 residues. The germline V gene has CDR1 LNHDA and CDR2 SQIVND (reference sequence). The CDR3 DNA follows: TGTGCCAGTAGTATTAGACAGGGTTCAGATACGCAGTATTTT. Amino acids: CASSIRQGSDTQYF.

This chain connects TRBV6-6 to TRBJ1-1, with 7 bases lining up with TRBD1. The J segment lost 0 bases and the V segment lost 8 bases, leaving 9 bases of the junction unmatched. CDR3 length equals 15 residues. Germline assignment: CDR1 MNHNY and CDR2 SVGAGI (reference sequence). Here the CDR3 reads CASGEGAIMNTEAFF. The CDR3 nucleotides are TGTGCCAGCGGAGAGGGGGCCATCATGAACACTGAAGCTTTCTTT.

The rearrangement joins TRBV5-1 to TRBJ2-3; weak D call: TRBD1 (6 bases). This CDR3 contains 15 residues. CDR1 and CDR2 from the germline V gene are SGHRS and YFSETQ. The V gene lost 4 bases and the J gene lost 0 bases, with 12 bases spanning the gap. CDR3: CASSDYRASTDTQYF. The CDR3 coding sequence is TGCGCCAGCAGCGATTACAGGGCTAGCACAGATACGCAGTATTTT. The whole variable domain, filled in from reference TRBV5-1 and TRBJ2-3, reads KAGVTQTPRYLIKTRGQQVTLSCSPISGHRSVSWYQQTPGQGLQFLFEYFSETQRNKGNFPGRFSGRQFSNSRSEMNVSTLELGDSALYLCASSDYRASTDTQYFGPGTRLTVL.

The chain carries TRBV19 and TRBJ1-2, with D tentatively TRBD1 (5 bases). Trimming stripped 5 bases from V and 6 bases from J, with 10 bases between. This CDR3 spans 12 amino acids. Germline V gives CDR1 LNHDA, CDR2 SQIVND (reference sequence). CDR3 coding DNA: TGTGCCAGTAGTTGGGGAGGGGATGGCTACACCTTC. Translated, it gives CASSWGGDGYTF.

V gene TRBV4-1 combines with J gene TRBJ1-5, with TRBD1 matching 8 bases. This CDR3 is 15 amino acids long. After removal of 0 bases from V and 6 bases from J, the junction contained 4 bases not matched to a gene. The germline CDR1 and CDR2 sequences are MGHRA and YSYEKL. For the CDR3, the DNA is TGCGCCAGCAGCCAAGAGGACAGGGCAAGTCAGCCCCAGCATTTT. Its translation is CASSQEDRASQPQHF.

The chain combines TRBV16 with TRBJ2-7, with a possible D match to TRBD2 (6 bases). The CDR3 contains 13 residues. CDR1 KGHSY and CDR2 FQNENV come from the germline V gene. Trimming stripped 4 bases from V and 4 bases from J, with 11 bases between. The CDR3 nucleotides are TGTGCCAGCAGCCCCGGGACTCTATACGAGCAGTACTTC. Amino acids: CASSPGTLYEQYF.

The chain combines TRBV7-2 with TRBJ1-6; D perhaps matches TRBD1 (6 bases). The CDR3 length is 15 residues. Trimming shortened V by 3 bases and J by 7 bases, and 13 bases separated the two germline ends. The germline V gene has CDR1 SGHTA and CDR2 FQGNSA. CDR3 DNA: TGTGCCAGCAGCTTCAGGGGCGCTGGAAATTCACCCCTCCACTTT. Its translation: CASSFRGAGNSPLHF.

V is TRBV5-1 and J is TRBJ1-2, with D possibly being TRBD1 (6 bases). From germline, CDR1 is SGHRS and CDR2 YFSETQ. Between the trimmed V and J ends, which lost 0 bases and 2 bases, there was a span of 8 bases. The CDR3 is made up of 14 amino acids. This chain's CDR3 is CASSLAGANYGYTF. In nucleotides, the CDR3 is TGCGCCAGCAGCTTGGCAGGGGCCAACTATGGCTACACCTTC. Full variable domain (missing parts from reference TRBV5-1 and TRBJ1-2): KAGVTQTPRYLIKTRGQQVTLSCSPISGHRSVSWYQQTPGQGLQFLFEYFSETQRNKGNFPGRFSGRQFSNSRSEMNVSTLELGDSALYLCASSLAGANYGYTFGSGTRLTVV.

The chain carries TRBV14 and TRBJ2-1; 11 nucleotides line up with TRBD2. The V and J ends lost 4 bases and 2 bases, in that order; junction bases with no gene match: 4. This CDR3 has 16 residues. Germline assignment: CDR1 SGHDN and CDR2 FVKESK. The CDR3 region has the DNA TGTGCCAGCAGCCGAACACTAGCGGGGGCCTACAATGAGCAGTTCTTC. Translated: CASSRTLAGAYNEQFF.

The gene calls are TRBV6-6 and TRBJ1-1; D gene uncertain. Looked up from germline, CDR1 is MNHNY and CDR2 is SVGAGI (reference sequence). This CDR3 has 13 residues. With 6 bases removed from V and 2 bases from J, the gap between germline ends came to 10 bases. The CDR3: CASRRHENTEAFF. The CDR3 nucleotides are TGTGCCAGCAGACGACATGAAAACACTGAAGCTTTCTTT.

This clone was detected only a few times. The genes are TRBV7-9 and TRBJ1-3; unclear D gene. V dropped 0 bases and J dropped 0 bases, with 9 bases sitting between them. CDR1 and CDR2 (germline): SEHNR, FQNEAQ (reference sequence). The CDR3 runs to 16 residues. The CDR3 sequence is CASSLATGDSGNTIYF. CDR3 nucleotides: TGTGCCAGCAGCTTAGCGACGGGAGACTCTGGAAACACCATATATTTT.

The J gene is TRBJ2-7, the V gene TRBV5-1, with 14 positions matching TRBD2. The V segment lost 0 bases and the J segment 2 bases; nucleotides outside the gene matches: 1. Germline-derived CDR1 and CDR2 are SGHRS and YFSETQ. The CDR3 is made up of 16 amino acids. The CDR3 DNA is TGCGCCAGCAGCTTGGAGACTAGCGGGGGGGCCTACGAGCAGTACTTC. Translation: CASSLETSGGAYEQYF.

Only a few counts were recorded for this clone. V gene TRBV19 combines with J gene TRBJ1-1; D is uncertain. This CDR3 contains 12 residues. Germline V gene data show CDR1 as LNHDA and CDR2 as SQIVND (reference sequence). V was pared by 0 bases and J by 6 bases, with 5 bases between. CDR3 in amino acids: CASSIDSAEAFF. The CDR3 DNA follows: TGTGCCAGTAGTATAGATTCGGCTGAAGCTTTCTTT.

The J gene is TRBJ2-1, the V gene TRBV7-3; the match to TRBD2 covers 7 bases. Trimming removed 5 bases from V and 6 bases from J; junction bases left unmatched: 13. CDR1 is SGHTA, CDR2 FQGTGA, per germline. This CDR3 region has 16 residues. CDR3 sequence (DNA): TGTGCCAGCAGCCCCCGGGTGGGCGGGAGAGGCAATGAGCAGTTCTTC. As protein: CASSPRVGGRGNEQFF.

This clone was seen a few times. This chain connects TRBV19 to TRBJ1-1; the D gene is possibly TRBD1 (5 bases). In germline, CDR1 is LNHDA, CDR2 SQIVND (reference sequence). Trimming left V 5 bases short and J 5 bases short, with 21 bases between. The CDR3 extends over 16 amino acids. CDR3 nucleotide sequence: TGTGCCAGTAGTCTGGGGACGGGACTTAAGGTGACTGAAGCTTTCTTT. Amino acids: CASSLGTGLKVTEAFF.

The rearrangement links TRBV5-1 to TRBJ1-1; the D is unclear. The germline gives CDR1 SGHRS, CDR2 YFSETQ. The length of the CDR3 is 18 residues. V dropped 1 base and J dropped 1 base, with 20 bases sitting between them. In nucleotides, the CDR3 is TGCGCCAGCAGCTTGAAGTCCGATAGGAGAGAAAAGAACACTGAAGCTTTCTTT. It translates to CASSLKSDRREKNTEAFF.

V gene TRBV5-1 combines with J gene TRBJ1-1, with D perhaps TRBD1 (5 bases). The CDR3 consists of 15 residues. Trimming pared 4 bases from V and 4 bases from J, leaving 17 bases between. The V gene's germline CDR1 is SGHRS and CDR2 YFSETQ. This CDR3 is CASSVNQGGGTEAFF. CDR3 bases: TGCGCCAGCAGCGTAAATCAGGGCGGCGGCACTGAAGCTTTCTTT.